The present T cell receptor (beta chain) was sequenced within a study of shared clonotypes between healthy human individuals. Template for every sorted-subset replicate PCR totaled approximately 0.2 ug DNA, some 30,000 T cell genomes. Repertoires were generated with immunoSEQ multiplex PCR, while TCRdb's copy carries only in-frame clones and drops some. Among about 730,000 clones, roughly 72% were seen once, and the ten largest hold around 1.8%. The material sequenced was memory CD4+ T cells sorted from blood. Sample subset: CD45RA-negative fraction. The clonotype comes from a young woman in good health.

This chain's CDR3 is CASSPPLRGPSSYEQYF. For the CDR3, the DNA is TGCGCCAGCAGCCCTCCCTTGCGAGGGCCGAGCTCCTACGAGCAGTACTTC. The chain recombines TRBV4-1 with TRBJ2-5, with a weak D call TRBD2 (5 bases). The J call may be incorrect, as the DNA end agrees better with TRBJ2-7. Germline CDR1 MGHRA, CDR2 YSYEKL. This CDR3 contains 17 residues.